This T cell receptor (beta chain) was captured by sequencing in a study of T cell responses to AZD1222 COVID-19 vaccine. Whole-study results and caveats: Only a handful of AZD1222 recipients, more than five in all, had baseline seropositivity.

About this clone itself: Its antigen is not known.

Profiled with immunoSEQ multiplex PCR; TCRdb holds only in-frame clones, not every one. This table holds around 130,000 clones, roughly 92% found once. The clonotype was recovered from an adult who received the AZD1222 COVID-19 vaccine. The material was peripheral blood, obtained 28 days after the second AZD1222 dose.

The CDR3 spells CASSPLAGVDGELFF. CDR3 nucleotide sequence: TGTGCCAGCAGTCCTCTAGCGGGAGTTGACGGGGAGCTGTTTTTT. The chain recombines TRBV7-6 with TRBJ2-2; 10 bases are a match to TRBD2. The J segment lost 7 bases and the V segment lost 6 bases, leaving 8 bases of the junction unmatched. CDR1 SGHVS and CDR2 FNYEAQ come from the germline V gene. CDR3 length: 15 residues.